One sample yielded the 28 T cell receptor beta chains listed below, sequenced in a study of blood T cell repertoires in COVID-19. Profiled with immunoSEQ multiplex PCR; TCRdb holds only in-frame clones, not every one. The sample has about 190,000 clones, 80% to 95% seen once. Sequenced material: peripheral blood. These receptors all come from a man aged 50 to 59 with acute or convalescent COVID-19.

The chain has TRBV29-1 and TRBJ2-2; D is undetermined. Germline V lookup: CDR1 SQVTM, CDR2 ANQGSEA. The CDR3 spans 12 residues. Trimming left V 7 bases short and J 7 bases short, with 13 bases between. CDR3 bases: TGCAGCGCAAAGCAGGCGTACGGGGAGCTGTTTTTT. Protein product: CSAKQAYGELFF.

CDR3 sequence: CASSFSQETQYF. The CDR3 DNA reads TGCGCCAGCAGCTTCAGTCAAGAGACCCAGTACTTC. V usage is TRBV5-1 and J usage is TRBJ2-5, with D unclear. Germline-derived CDR1 and CDR2 are SGHRS and YFSETQ. V was cut by 2 bases and J by 2 bases, with 4 bases left in between. The CDR3 has 12 residues. The whole variable domain, filled in from reference TRBV5-1 and TRBJ2-5, reads KAGVTQTPRYLIKTRGQQVTLSCSPISGHRSVSWYQQTPGQGLQFLFEYFSETQRNKGNFPGRFSGRQFSNSRSEMNVSTLELGDSALYLCASSFSQETQYFGPGTRLLVL.

This chain uses TRBV6-2 or TRBV6-3 with TRBJ1-1; no reliable D call. With 0 bases removed from V and 2 bases from J, the gap between germline ends came to 7 bases. The CDR3 contains 14 residues. Germline V lookup: CDR1 MNHEY, CDR2 SVGEGT. CDR3 protein: CASSYSLSNTEAFF. The CDR3 nucleotides are TGTGCCAGCAGTTACTCACTATCCAACACTGAAGCTTTCTTT.

Of note for this clone: Distinct nucleotide sequences in the sample also encode this CDR3. The chain combines TRBV27 with TRBJ1-3, with D possibly being TRBD1 (5 bases). The length of the CDR3 is 14 residues. Trimming left V 3 bases short and J 1 base short, with 7 bases between. Germline values: CDR1 MNHEY, CDR2 SMNVEV (reference sequence). CDR3 amino acids: CASSFGGSGNTIYF. In DNA, the CDR3 is TGTGCCAGCAGTTTTGGGGGGTCTGGAAACACCATATATTTT.

The rearrangement uses TRBV6-1 and TRBJ1-5, with a tentative D call TRBD1 (6 bases). Germline values: CDR1 MNHNS, CDR2 SASEGT. Trimming removed 1 base from V and 6 bases from J, with 10 bases in between. The CDR3 spans 14 residues. CDR3 bases: TGTGCCAGCAGTGAAGTAGGGGGTTTTCAGCCCCAGCATTTT. The encoded protein is CASSEVGGFQPQHF.

V and J are TRBV18 and TRBJ2-1; 10 bases are shared with TRBD1. Germline CDR1 and CDR2: KGHSH and LQKENI. The CDR3 has 14 residues. V trimming: 4 bases; J trimming: 9 bases; junction bases outside the gene matches: 6. The CDR3: CASSQGTGAGEQFF. DNA of the CDR3: TGTGCCAGCTCACAAGGGACAGGGGCGGGTGAGCAGTTCTTC.

This chain links TRBV14 with TRBJ1-2; no clear D. Germline lookup yields CDR1 SGHDN and CDR2 FVKESK. Trimming removed 0 bases from V and 5 bases from J, with 7 bases in between. The CDR3 length is 13 residues. DNA for the CDR3: TGTGCCAGCAGCCAAGACCTCGGTTATGGCTACACCTTC. Protein: CASSQDLGYGYTF. Full variable domain (rest looked up from reference TRBV14 and TRBJ1-2): EAGVTQFPSHSVIEKGQTVTLRCDPISGHDNLYWYRRVMGKEIKFLLHFVKESKQDESGMPNNRFLAERTGGTYSTLKVQPAELEDSGVYFCASSQDLGYGYTFGSGTRLTVV.

J is TRBJ1-1 and V is TRBV27; perhaps TRBD1 as D (6 bases). Germline V gene lookup returns CDR1 MNHEY and CDR2 SMNVEV (reference sequence). V was cut by 5 bases and J by 4 bases, with 11 bases left in between. This CDR3 spans 13 amino acids. CDR3 bases: TGTGCCAGCAGTCCACGAGGGGGCACTGAAGCTTTCTTT. Protein product: CASSPRGGTEAFF.

In this sample, this clone turned up once. CDR3 DNA sequence: TGTGCCAGCAGCCAGGGGACAGGGTATTTTCGAGCTTTCTTT. This codes for CASSQGTGYFRAFF. V and J are TRBV3-1 (or the pseudogene TRBV3-2) and TRBJ1-1, with 9 bases lining up with TRBD1. This CDR3 contains 14 residues. J gave up 10 bases and V 3 bases, and 9 bases lay outside the gene matches. From germline, CDR1 is LGHDT and CDR2 YNNKEL (reference sequence).

The V and J genes are TRBV15 and TRBJ1-2, with D perhaps matching TRBD1 (6 bases). The V end was cut by 4 bases, the J end by 8 bases, with 26 bases between. Germline V gene lookup returns CDR1 LNHNV and CDR2 YYDKDF (reference sequence). The length of the CDR3 is 17 residues. The CDR3 protein is CATSILAGAPLSRGYTF. The CDR3 nucleotides read TGTGCCACCAGCATCCTAGCGGGGGCCCCTCTCTCTAGGGGCTACACCTTC.

This clone was observed once. The chain couples TRBV4-1 to TRBJ2-4; 7 positions agree with TRBD1. V gave up 0 bases and J gave up 13 bases; unmatched junction bases: 6. Germline V gives CDR1 MGHRA, CDR2 YSYEKL. This CDR3 contains 13 residues. The CDR3 coding sequence is TGCGCCAGCAGCCAAGAGGGAAGACAGGGCCAGTACTTC. This encodes CASSQEGRQGQYF.

This clone was observed a few times. V and J are TRBV18 and TRBJ1-2; 9 nucleotides agree with TRBD1. Germline V lookup: CDR1 KGHSH, CDR2 LQKENI. Losses at the gene ends were 6 bases for V and 7 bases for J; bases not matched to a gene: 9. The CDR3 is 14 amino acids. CDR3 bases: TGTGCCAGCTCGCCTCAACAGGGGGCGGGTGGCTACACCTTC. Translating it yields CASSPQQGAGGYTF.

The chain joins TRBV27 to TRBJ1-2; a possible D gene is TRBD1 (6 bases). The V gene lost 7 bases and the J gene lost 6 bases, with 24 bases spanning the gap. The CDR3 loop spans 16 amino acids. Germline lookup yields CDR1 MNHEY and CDR2 SMNVEV (reference sequence). The CDR3 DNA sequence: TGTGCCAGCACCATGAGAAAGACAGGCGCGTGGGATGGCTACACCTTC. This codes for CASTMRKTGAWDGYTF.

This rearrangement joins TRBV28 to TRBJ2-1; 9 bases fit TRBD1. V dropped 4 bases and J dropped 7; count of bases not matched to a gene: 5. The CDR3 totals 14 residues. CDR1 is MDHEN and CDR2 is SYDVKM in the germline V gene. The CDR3 reads CASSSTGGWNEQFF. The DNA for the CDR3 is TGTGCCAGCAGTTCCACAGGGGGCTGGAATGAGCAGTTCTTC.

The chain links TRBV7-2 to TRBJ1-2; tentatively, D is TRBD1 (5 bases). From germline, CDR1 is SGHTA and CDR2 FQGNSA. The CDR3 spans 12 residues. V was pared by 2 bases and J by 8 bases, with 9 bases between. The CDR3 bases are TGTGCCAGCAGCTTACGTCAGGGAGGCTACACCTTC. It yields the protein CASSLRQGGYTF.

Only a few counts were recorded for this clone. J is TRBJ2-5 and V is TRBV6-2 or TRBV6-3, with 10 positions matching TRBD1. V lost 6 bases to trimming and J lost 2 bases; unmatched junction nucleotides: 9. The CDR3 contains 16 residues. Germline loops: CDR1 MNHEY, CDR2 SVGEGT. This CDR3 reads CASSKGDRGTQETQYF. For the CDR3, the DNA is TGTGCCAGCAGCAAAGGGGACAGGGGTACGCAAGAGACCCAGTACTTC.

The J gene is TRBJ1-3, the V gene TRBV7-2, with 7 bases fitting TRBD1. The germline gives CDR1 SGHTA, CDR2 FQGNSA. V was pared by 4 bases and J by 4 bases, with 4 bases of the junction left unmatched. This CDR3 has 14 residues. CDR3 protein: CASSSTGVGNTIYF. The CDR3 DNA reads as TGTGCCAGCAGCTCCACAGGGGTCGGAAACACCATATATTTT.

As DNA, the CDR3 is TGCAGTGCTAGAGGTGTGGAGACGTTCTTC. Translation gives CSARGVETFF. This chain uses TRBV20-1 with TRBJ2-1, with D unresolved. Germline lookup yields CDR1 DFQATT and CDR2 SNEGSKA (reference sequence). This CDR3 contains 10 residues. V lost 1 base and J 15 bases, leaving 10 bases between the germline ends.

The chain has TRBV19 and TRBJ2-7, with D hard to call. V was shortened by 5 bases and J by 2 bases, with 7 bases between the two germline ends. Per the germline V gene, CDR1 is LNHDA and CDR2 is SQIVND (reference sequence). CDR3 length equals 12 residues. CDR3 sequence: CASSGGAYEQYF. Here the CDR3 DNA reads TGTGCCAGTAGTGGCGGAGCCTACGAGCAGTACTTC.

This CDR3 reads CASSLEGDRGYNEQFF. DNA of the CDR3: TGTGCCAGCAGCCTAGAAGGGGACAGGGGATACAATGAGCAGTTCTTC. The chain employs TRBV7-8 and TRBJ2-1; 10 bases are shared with TRBD1. Trimming at V came to 5 bases and at J to 4 bases, leaving 8 bases not matched to a gene. The CDR3 loop spans 16 amino acids. The germline CDR1 and CDR2 sequences are SGHVS and FQNEAQ.

V usage is TRBV27 and J usage is TRBJ2-1; 10 bases agree with TRBD2. V was pared by 4 bases and J by 4 bases, with 7 bases of the junction left unmatched. The CDR3 sequence is 16 residues long. Per germline, CDR1 MNHEY and CDR2 SMNVEV (reference sequence). The CDR3 DNA sequence: TGTGCCAGCAGTTCCTTACTAGCGGGACCGTACAATGAGCAGTTCTTC. Its translation: CASSSLLAGPYNEQFF.

J is TRBJ1-4 and V is TRBV30; D ambiguous. The CDR3 consists of 14 residues. V was cut by 8 bases and J by 2 bases, with 15 bases left in between. Germline V gene sequence: CDR1 GTSNPN, CDR2 SVGIG (reference sequence). The CDR3 region is CAGTQGRTNEKLFF. The CDR3 nucleotides read TGTGCCGGAACTCAAGGGAGGACTAATGAAAAACTGTTTTTT.

The J gene is TRBJ1-4, the V gene TRBV5-6; TRBD1 aligns across 8 bases. This CDR3 region has 16 residues. V was pared by 0 bases and J by 2 bases, with 3 bases of the junction left unmatched. Germline lookup yields CDR1 SGHDT and CDR2 YYEEEE. The chain's CDR3 is CASSLGDRGTNEKLFF. DNA for the CDR3: TGTGCCAGCAGCTTGGGAGACAGGGGCACTAATGAAAAACTGTTTTTT.

V gene TRBV27 combines with J gene TRBJ1-1; TRBD1 aligns across 10 bases. This CDR3 is 16 amino acids long. V lost 3 bases to trimming and J lost 5 bases; unmatched junction nucleotides: 9. From germline, CDR1 is MNHEY and CDR2 SMNVEV (reference sequence). CDR3 coding DNA: TGTGCCAGCAGTTTTCAGGGGACAGGGGAGGGGACTGAAGCTTTCTTT. Protein sequence: CASSFQGTGEGTEAFF.

This rearrangement joins TRBV5-5 to TRBJ1-5, with 9 bases identical to TRBD1. The CDR3 is 15 residues long. V shed 3 bases, J shed 4 bases, and the junction held 5 bases outside the gene matches. Germline V lookup: CDR1 SGHKS, CDR2 YYEKEE (reference sequence). The CDR3 here is CASSSGQGGNQPQHF. The CDR3 bases are TGTGCCAGCAGCTCGGGACAGGGAGGGAATCAGCCCCAGCATTTT.

The gene calls are TRBV7-9 and TRBJ2-7, with 9 bases identical to TRBD1. The J segment lost 7 bases and the V segment lost 0 bases, leaving 7 bases of the junction unmatched. Germline CDR1 and CDR2: SEHNR and FQNEAQ (reference sequence). The CDR3 is made up of 15 amino acids. Here the CDR3 DNA reads TGTGCCAGCAGCTTAGCACAGGGGGCTTTGGGTGAGCAGTACGTC. Its translation is CASSLAQGALGEQYV.

The chain is built from TRBV9 and TRBJ2-3; D unresolved. Germline loops: CDR1 SGDLS, CDR2 YYNGEE. CDR3 length: 16 residues. Trimming cost V 0 bases and J 2 bases, with 13 bases left between them. CDR3 bases: TGTGCCAGCAGCGTAGATGTGGGCCGGCCCACAGATACGCAGTATTTT. Its translation: CASSVDVGRPTDTQYF. The complete variable domain, with remaining parts taken from reference TRBV9 and TRBJ2-3, reads DSGVTQTPKHLITATGQRVTLRCSPRSGDLSVYWYQQSLDQGLQFLIQYYNGEERAKGNILERFSAQQFPDLHSELNLSSLELGDSALYFCASSVDVGRPTDTQYFGPGTRLTVL.

The table lists this clone with a count of one. The chain uses TRBV28 and TRBJ1-2; perhaps TRBD1 as D (6 bases). The length of the CDR3 is 15 residues. Per the germline V gene, CDR1 is MDHEN and CDR2 is SYDVKM. With 7 bases removed from V and 5 bases from J, the gap between germline ends came to 20 bases. The CDR3 is CASTPQAGAGYGYTF. The CDR3 nucleotides are TGTGCCAGCACCCCCCAGGCAGGGGCGGGTTATGGCTACACCTTC.